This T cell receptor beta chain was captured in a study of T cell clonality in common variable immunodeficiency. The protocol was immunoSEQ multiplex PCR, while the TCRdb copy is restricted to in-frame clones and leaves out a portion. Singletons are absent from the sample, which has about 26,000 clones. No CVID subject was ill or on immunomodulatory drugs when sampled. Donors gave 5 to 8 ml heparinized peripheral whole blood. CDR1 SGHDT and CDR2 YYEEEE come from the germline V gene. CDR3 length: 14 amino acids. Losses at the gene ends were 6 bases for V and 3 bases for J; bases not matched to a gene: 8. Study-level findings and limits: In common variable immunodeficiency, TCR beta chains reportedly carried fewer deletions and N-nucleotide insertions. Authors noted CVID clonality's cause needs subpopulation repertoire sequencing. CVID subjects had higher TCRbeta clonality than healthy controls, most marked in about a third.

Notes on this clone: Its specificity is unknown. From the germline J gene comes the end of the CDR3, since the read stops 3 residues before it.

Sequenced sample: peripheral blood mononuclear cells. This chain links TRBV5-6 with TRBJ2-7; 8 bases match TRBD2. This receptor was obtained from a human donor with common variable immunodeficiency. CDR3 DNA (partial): TGTGCCAGCACCGGGGGGGGGCAAGTCTACGAG. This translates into CASTGGGQVYE. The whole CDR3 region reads CASTGGGQVYEQYF.